These T cell receptor beta chains were read from a single sample in a study of ipilimumab plus nivolumab after autologous stem cell transplantation. The protocol was immunoSEQ multiplex PCR, while the TCRdb copy is restricted to in-frame clones and leaves out a portion. Found here are roughly 10,000 clones, less than 80% of them singletons; the top ten hold approximately 9%. This material consisted of PBMCs, taken in a trial of ipilimumab plus nivolumab as post-transplant consolidation. These receptor sequences come from a male donor with diffuse large B-cell lymphoma. Both conserved end residues are part of each CDR3. D genes are given only for firm matches. Size is stated for part of the rows, as once, few or many counts, or as a class when the clone is expanded.

j_call	v_call	clone_size	d_call	cdr3_aa	cdr3_nt
TRBJ2-4	TRBV11-2	-	-	CASSPTRGGWNIQYF	TGTGCCAGCAGCCCGACGAGGGGGGGCTGGAACATTCAGTACTTC
TRBJ1-1	TRBV28	-	-	CASSWGMEGGTEAFF	TGTGCCAGCAGTTGGGGTATGGAGGGAGGGACTGAAGCTTTCTTT
TRBJ2-7	TRBV6-5	-	TRBD1	CASRPGQRPYEQYF	TGTGCCAGCAGGCCGGGACAGAGACCCTACGAGCAGTACTTC
TRBJ2-3	TRBV7-3	-	TRBD2	CASSPTGGVADTQYF	TGTGCCAGCAGTCCGACGGGGGGAGTGGCAGATACGCAGTATTTT
TRBJ2-7	TRBV30	few	-	CAWRERGLYEQYF	TGTGCCTGGAGGGAGAGAGGCCTCTACGAGCAGTACTTC
TRBJ1-2	TRBV28	-	-	CASSFRDYGYTF	TGTGCCAGCAGTTTCAGGGACTATGGCTACACCTTC
TRBJ1-2	TRBV19	-	-	CASSIAGAINYGYTF	TGTGCCAGTAGTATTGCAGGAGCTATTAACTATGGCTACACCTTC
TRBJ1-1	TRBV5-6	-	-	CASSLIFSSGTANTEAFF	TGTGCCAGCAGCTTGATCTTTTCTTCTGGGACGGCGAACACTGAAGCTTTCTTT
TRBJ1-5	TRBV28	-	-	CASSFGRAGQPQHF	TGTGCCAGCAGTTTTGGCAGGGCTGGGCAGCCCCAGCATTTT
TRBJ1-1	TRBV28	-	TRBD1	CASRVRDRNTEAFF	TGTGCCAGCCGGGTGAGGGACAGGAACACTGAAGCTTTCTTT
TRBJ2-5	TRBV11-2	-	TRBD2	CASSLDGLAGGYRGTQYF	TGTGCCAGCAGCTTAGACGGGTTAGCGGGGGGTTATCGCGGGACCCAGTACTTC